A single sample is the source of the 6 T cell receptor beta chains below, sequenced in a study of T cell responses to AZD1222 COVID-19 vaccine. TCRdb keeps only in-frame clones here, not all; method: immunoSEQ multiplex PCR. Of some 84,000 clones listed, 70% to 90% are singletons. The sample was peripheral blood, taken 28 days after the second AZD1222 dose. Receptors originate from an adult who received the AZD1222 COVID-19 vaccine.

The chain has TRBV7-9 and TRBJ2-5, with D possibly being TRBD2 (6 bases). The CDR3 covers 15 residues. Germline V gives CDR1 SEHNR, CDR2 FQNEAQ (reference sequence). With 1 base removed from V and 4 bases from J, the gap between germline ends came to 13 bases. The CDR3 region has the DNA TGTGCCAGCAGCTTAGACGGGAGTAGCGTAGAGACCCAGTACTTC. Amino acids: CASSLDGSSVETQYF.

V usage is TRBV3-1 (or the pseudogene TRBV3-2) and J usage is TRBJ2-2; TRBD2 aligns across 10 bases. Germline CDR1 is LGHDT and CDR2 is YNNKEL (reference sequence). This CDR3 comprises 19 residues. V lost 1 base to trimming and J lost 1 base; unmatched junction nucleotides: 9. Here the CDR3 reads CASSQVLLAGAKNTGELFF. CDR3 nucleotide sequence: TGTGCCAGCAGCCAAGTTTTGCTAGCGGGAGCAAAGAACACCGGGGAGCTGTTTTTT.

CDR3 DNA: TGTGCCTGGAGTAGAGGACAGGCGTTTGGCTACACCTTC. Translation gives CAWSRGQAFGYTF. The chain has TRBV30 and TRBJ1-2; 7 nucleotides agree with TRBD1. Losses at the gene ends were 2 bases for V and 7 bases for J; bases not matched to a gene: 7. Germline lookup yields CDR1 GTSNPN and CDR2 SVGIG (reference sequence). CDR3 length: 13 amino acids.

The CDR3 reads CASSLVAGDRRQPQHF. CDR3 coding DNA: TGTGCCAGCAGCTTAGTCGCTGGGGACAGAAGACAGCCCCAGCATTTT. The chain employs TRBV7-2 and TRBJ1-5; 7 bases match TRBD1. The CDR3 runs 16 residues. Germline V lookup: CDR1 SGHTA, CDR2 FQGNSA. Unmatched junction bases numbered 10, after V lost 1 base and J lost 7 bases.

The genes are TRBV7-9 and TRBJ2-5; no reliable D call. V was pared by 5 bases and J by 3 bases, with 19 bases between. The CDR3 has 16 residues. The germline CDR1 and CDR2 sequences are SEHNR and FQNEAQ (reference sequence). CDR3 in amino acids: CASSLVSWATKETQYF. CDR3 sequence (DNA): TGTGCCAGCAGCCTCGTATCGTGGGCGACGAAAGAGACCCAGTACTTC.

V usage is TRBV18 and J usage is TRBJ1-1; D is undetermined. The CDR3 is made up of 13 amino acids. V was cut by 5 bases and J by 1 base, with 8 bases left in between. Germline CDR1 reads KGHSH; CDR2 reads LQKENI. The CDR3 is CASSAQTNTEAFF. For the CDR3, the DNA is TGTGCCAGCTCAGCACAGACGAACACTGAAGCTTTCTTT. Full variable domain (rest looked up from reference TRBV18 and TRBJ1-1): NAGVMQNPRHLVRRRGQEARLRCSPMKGHSHVYWYRQLPEEGLKFMVYLQKENIIDESGMPKERFSAEFPKEGPSILRIQQVVRGDSAAYFCASSAQTNTEAFFGQGTRLTVV.